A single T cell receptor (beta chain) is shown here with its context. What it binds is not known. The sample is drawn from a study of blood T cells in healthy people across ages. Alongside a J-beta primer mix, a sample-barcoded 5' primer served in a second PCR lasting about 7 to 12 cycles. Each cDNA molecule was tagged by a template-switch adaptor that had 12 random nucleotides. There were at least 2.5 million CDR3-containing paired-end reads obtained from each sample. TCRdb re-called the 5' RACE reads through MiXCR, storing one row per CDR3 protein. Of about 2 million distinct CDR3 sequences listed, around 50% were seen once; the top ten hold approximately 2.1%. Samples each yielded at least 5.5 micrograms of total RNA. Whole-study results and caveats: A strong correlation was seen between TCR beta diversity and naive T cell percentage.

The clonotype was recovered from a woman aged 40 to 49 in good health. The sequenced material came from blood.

CDR3 loop: CSARPGGTEAFF. CDR3 coding DNA: TGCAGTGCACGACCAGGGGGCACTGAAGCTTTCTTT. The chain employs TRBV20-1 and TRBJ1-1, with 7 bases matching TRBD1. The germline V gene has CDR1 DFQATT and CDR2 SNEGSKA (reference sequence). The CDR3 loop spans 12 amino acids. J was trimmed by 4 bases and V by 6 bases; bases with no gene match: 5.